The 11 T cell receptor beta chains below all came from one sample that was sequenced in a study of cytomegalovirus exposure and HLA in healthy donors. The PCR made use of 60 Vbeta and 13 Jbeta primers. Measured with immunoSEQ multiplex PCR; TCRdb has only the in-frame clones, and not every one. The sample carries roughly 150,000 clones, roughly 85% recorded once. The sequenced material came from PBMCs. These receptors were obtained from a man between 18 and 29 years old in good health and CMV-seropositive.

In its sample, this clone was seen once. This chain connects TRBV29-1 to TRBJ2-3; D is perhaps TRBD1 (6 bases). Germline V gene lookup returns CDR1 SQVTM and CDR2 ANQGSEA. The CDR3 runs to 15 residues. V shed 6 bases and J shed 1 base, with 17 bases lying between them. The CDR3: CSVWGPGLGTDTQYF. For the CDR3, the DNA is TGCAGCGTGTGGGGGCCCGGTCTTGGCACAGATACGCAGTATTTT.

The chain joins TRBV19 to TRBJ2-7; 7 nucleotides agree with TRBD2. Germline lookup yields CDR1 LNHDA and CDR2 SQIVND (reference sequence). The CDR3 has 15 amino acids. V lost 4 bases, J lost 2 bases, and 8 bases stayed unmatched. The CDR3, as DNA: TGTGCCAGTAGTACGGCAAGTGGGGGGGCCTACGAGCAGTACTTC. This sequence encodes CASSTASGGAYEQYF. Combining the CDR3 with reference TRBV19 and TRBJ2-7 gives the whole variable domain DGGITQSPKYLFRKEGQNVTLSCEQNLNHDAMYWYRQDPGQGLRLIYYSQIVNDFQKGDIAEGYSVSREKKESFPLTVTSAQKNPTAFYLCASSTASGGAYEQYFGPGTRLTVT.

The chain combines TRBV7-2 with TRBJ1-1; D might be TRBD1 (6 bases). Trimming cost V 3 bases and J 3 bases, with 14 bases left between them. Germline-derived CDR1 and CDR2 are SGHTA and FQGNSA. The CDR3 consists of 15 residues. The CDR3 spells CASSFTGISDTEAFF. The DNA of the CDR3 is TGTGCCAGCAGCTTCACAGGGATTTCGGACACTGAAGCTTTCTTT.

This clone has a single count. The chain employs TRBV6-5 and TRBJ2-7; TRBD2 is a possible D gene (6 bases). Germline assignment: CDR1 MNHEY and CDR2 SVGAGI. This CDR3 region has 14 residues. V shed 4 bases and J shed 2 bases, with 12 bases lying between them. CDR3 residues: CASSSDGSTYEQYF. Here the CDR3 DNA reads TGTGCCAGCAGTTCGGACGGGAGCACCTACGAGCAGTACTTC.

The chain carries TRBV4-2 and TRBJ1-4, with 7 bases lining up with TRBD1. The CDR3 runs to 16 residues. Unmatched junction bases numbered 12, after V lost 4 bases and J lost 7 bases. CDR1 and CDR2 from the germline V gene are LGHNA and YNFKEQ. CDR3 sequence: CASSLANRGRGEKLFF. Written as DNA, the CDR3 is TGTGCCAGCAGCCTCGCAAACAGGGGTAGGGGTGAAAAACTGTTTTTT.

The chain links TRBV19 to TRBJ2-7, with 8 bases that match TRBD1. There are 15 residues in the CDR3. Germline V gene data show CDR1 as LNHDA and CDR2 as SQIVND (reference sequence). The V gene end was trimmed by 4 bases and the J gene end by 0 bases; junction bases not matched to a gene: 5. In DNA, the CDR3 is TGTGCCAGTAGTACGTCCGGGACAGGCTCCTACGAGCAGTACTTC. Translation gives CASSTSGTGSYEQYF.

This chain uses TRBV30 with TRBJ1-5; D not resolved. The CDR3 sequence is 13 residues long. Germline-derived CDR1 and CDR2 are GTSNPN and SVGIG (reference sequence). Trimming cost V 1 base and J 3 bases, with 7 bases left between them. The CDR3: CAWSGTFNQPQHF. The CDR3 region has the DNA TGTGCCTGGAGTGGGACTTTCAATCAGCCCCAGCATTTT.

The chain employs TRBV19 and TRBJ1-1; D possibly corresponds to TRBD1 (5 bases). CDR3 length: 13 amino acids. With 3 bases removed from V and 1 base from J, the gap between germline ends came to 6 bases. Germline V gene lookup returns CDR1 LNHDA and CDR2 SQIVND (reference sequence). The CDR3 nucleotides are TGTGCCAGTAGTATGGGGCAGAACACTGAAGCTTTCTTT. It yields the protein CASSMGQNTEAFF.

The CDR3 loop reads CASSLALILETQYF. CDR3 bases: TGTGCCAGCAGCTTAGCCCTGATACTAGAGACCCAGTACTTC. The chain uses TRBV7-8 and TRBJ2-5; D remains ambiguous. In germline, CDR1 is SGHVS, CDR2 FQNEAQ. The V end was cut by 0 bases, the J end by 4 bases, with 9 bases between. The CDR3 is made up of 14 amino acids. Drawing the rest from reference TRBV7-8 and TRBJ2-5, the complete variable domain is GAGVSQSPRYKVAKRGQDVALRCDPISGHVSLFWYQQALGQGPEFLTYFQNEAQLDKSGLPSDRFFAERPEGSVSTLKIQRTQQEDSAVYLCASSLALILETQYFGPGTRLLVL.

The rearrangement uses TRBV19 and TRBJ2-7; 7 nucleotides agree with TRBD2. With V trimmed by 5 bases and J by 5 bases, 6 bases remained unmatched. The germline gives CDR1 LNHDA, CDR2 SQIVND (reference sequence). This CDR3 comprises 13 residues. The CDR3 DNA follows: TGTGCCAGTAGTGCGACGGGACTAAACGAGCAGTACTTC. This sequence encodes CASSATGLNEQYF.

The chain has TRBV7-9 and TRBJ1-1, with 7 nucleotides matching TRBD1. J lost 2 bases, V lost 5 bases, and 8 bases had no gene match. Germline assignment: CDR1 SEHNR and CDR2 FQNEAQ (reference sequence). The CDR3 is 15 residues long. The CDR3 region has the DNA TGTGCCAGCAGCGCCCAGACAGGGATTAACACTGAAGCTTTCTTT. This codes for CASSAQTGINTEAFF.